A single sample gave rise to the 27 T cell receptor beta chains below, sequenced in a study of blood T cell repertoires in COVID-19. Using immunoSEQ multiplex PCR, the repertoire was profiled, and TCRdb retains in-frame clones only, with some absent. This table holds some 150,000 clones, about 89% found once. The sample consisted of peripheral blood. These receptor sequences come from a man in his forties or fifties with active COVID-19.

The V call is TRBV7-2, the J call TRBJ2-1; D is unresolved. Deletions cut 5 bases from V and 9 bases from J, with 11 bases between. CDR3 length: 12 residues. Germline CDR1 reads SGHTA; CDR2 reads FQGNSA. CDR3 in DNA: TGTGCCAGCAGCCGAACGGGTCCTGAGCAGTTCTTC. Its protein product is CASSRTGPEQFF.

The rearrangement uses TRBV29-1 and TRBJ2-5; 9 bases match TRBD1. The junction had 11 bases not matched to a gene; V was cut back by 4 bases and J by 2 bases. CDR3 length: 16 amino acids. Germline values: CDR1 SQVTM, CDR2 ANQGSEA. CDR3 residues: CSVVLTPGQGQETQYF. CDR3 bases: TGCAGCGTTGTCCTAACTCCCGGACAGGGGCAAGAGACCCAGTACTTC.

The chain links TRBV25-1 to TRBJ1-1, with a tentative D call TRBD1 (5 bases). CDR1 and CDR2 from the germline V gene are MGHDK and SYGVNS. V lost 4 bases and J 10 bases, leaving 10 bases between the germline ends. The CDR3 is made up of 11 amino acids. This CDR3 is CASSGQSVAFF. Here the CDR3 DNA reads TGTGCCAGCAGTGGACAGAGTGTAGCTTTCTTT.

CDR3 protein: CASSKQGGTEAFF. The DNA for the CDR3 is TGTGCCAGCAGCAAACAGGGAGGGACTGAAGCTTTCTTT. The chain carries TRBV9 and TRBJ1-1, with D maybe TRBD1 (6 bases). Trimming removed 4 bases from V and 5 bases from J, with 12 bases in between. CDR1 SGDLS and CDR2 YYNGEE come from the germline V gene. The CDR3 covers 13 residues.

As DNA, the CDR3 is TGTGCCAGCAGCTTATCCGTCAGTCGCGGGGCATTCTACGAGCAGTACTTC. Its translation: CASSLSVSRGAFYEQYF. The chain uses TRBV11-2 and TRBJ2-7; TRBD2 might be the D (6 bases). The CDR3 contains 17 residues. CDR1 SGHAT and CDR2 FQNNGV come from the germline V gene. The V gene lost 2 bases and the J gene lost 3 bases, with 20 bases spanning the gap.

The chain combines TRBV3-1 (or the pseudogene TRBV3-2) with TRBJ1-1, with a weak D call TRBD1 (5 bases). CDR3 length: 15 residues. Germline CDR1 LGHDT, CDR2 YNNKEL (reference sequence). The V end lost 5 bases, the J end lost 5 bases, and 18 bases lay between the germline ends. The CDR3 here is CASSFRRGGLTEAFF. CDR3 nucleotide sequence: TGTGCCAGCAGCTTCCGCCGGGGGGGGTTAACTGAAGCTTTCTTT.

The chain joins TRBV27 to TRBJ1-6; D gene ambiguous. V lost 3 bases, J lost 9 bases, and 15 bases lay in between. The germline V gene encodes CDR1 MNHEY and CDR2 SMNVEV (reference sequence). There are 15 residues in the CDR3. For the CDR3, the DNA is TGTGCCAGCAGTTTGGCCACTGGAGGGATTTCACCCCTCCACTTT. It is translated as CASSLATGGISPLHF.

The chain's CDR3 is CASSYRRESGELFF. CDR3 bases: TGTGCCAGCAGTTATCGAAGAGAAAGCGGGGAGCTGTTTTTT. The chain couples TRBV6-2 or TRBV6-3 to TRBJ2-2, with unresolved D. The CDR3 spans 14 residues. The germline gives CDR1 MNHEY, CDR2 SVGEGT. Trimming cost V 3 bases and J 7 bases, with 12 bases left between them.

In this sample, this clone turned up a few times. This chain connects TRBV30 to TRBJ2-3, with 15 bases identical to TRBD2. The V segment lost 3 bases and the J segment 5 bases; nucleotides outside the gene matches: 3. Germline V gene sequence: CDR1 GTSNPN, CDR2 SVGIG (reference sequence). CDR3 length: 15 amino acids. The CDR3 DNA is TGTGCCTGGAGGCCGGGACTAGCGGGGGGAGATACGCAGTATTTT. Amino acids: CAWRPGLAGGDTQYF.

The table lists this clone with a few counts. In DNA, the CDR3 is TGCAGCGTTGAACAGGGAGGAAGGGAGCAGTACTTC. As protein: CSVEQGGREQYF. The rearrangement links TRBV29-1 to TRBJ2-7, with D maybe TRBD2 (6 bases). Germline CDR1 and CDR2: SQVTM and ANQGSEA. Trimming removed 2 bases from V and 7 bases from J, with 12 bases in between. The CDR3 extends over 12 amino acids.

CDR3: CASSEGVGDQPQHF. CDR3 bases: TGTGCCAGCAGCGAGGGGGTGGGCGATCAGCCCCAGCATTTT. The rearrangement links TRBV9 to TRBJ1-5; tentatively, D is TRBD1 (6 bases). This CDR3 contains 14 residues. Germline-derived CDR1 and CDR2 are SGDLS and YYNGEE. With 3 bases removed from V and 5 bases from J, the gap between germline ends came to 12 bases.

The V and J genes are TRBV7-9 and TRBJ2-5; TRBD1 matches at 8 bases. Germline V gives CDR1 SEHNR, CDR2 FQNEAQ (reference sequence). This CDR3 has 14 residues. The V gene end was trimmed by 5 bases and the J gene end by 5 bases; junction bases not matched to a gene: 7. As DNA, the CDR3 is TGTGCCAGCAGCATGGACAGGGTACAGGAGACCCAGTACTTC. Translating it yields CASSMDRVQETQYF.

The CDR3 spells CASSPTRLAGGRDTQYF. DNA for the CDR3: TGTGCCAGTAGCCCCACCCGACTAGCGGGGGGCCGGGATACGCAGTATTTT. The chain links TRBV19 to TRBJ2-3; 13 nucleotides match TRBD2. Germline lookup yields CDR1 LNHDA and CDR2 SQIVND (reference sequence). The junction had 12 bases not matched to a gene; V was cut back by 6 bases and J by 6 bases. CDR3 length equals 17 residues.

The chain couples TRBV5-5 to TRBJ1-6; 7 bases line up with TRBD1. This CDR3 contains 17 residues. From germline, CDR1 is SGHKS and CDR2 YYEKEE (reference sequence). Trimming removed 4 bases from V and 0 bases from J; junction bases left unmatched: 7. The CDR3 here is CASSRGTDSSYNSPLHF. DNA of the CDR3: TGTGCCAGCAGCAGGGGGACAGATAGCTCCTATAATTCACCCCTCCACTTT.

This chain joins TRBV5-1 and TRBJ1-2; D remains unclear. CDR1 is SGHRS and CDR2 is YFSETQ in the germline V gene. The V and J ends lost 4 bases and 7 bases respectively, with 17 bases between them. The CDR3 length is 14 residues. The CDR3 nucleotides are TGCGCCAGCAGCCCGGAGGGCCTAAGGGCTGGCTACACCTTC. It translates to CASSPEGLRAGYTF.

The chain joins TRBV29-1 to TRBJ2-7; TRBD2 might be the D (6 bases). V lost 4 bases and J 6 bases, leaving 13 bases between the germline ends. Germline V gene sequence: CDR1 SQVTM, CDR2 ANQGSEA. This CDR3 has 12 residues. As DNA, the CDR3 is TGCAGCGTTGCCATGGGGGGTTCCGAGCAGTACTTC. Its translation is CSVAMGGSEQYF.

J is TRBJ2-5 and V is TRBV11-2; perhaps TRBD2 as D (5 bases). The V and J ends lost 1 base and 2 bases respectively, with 11 bases between them. CDR3 length: 15 amino acids. From germline, CDR1 is SGHAT and CDR2 FQNNGV. The CDR3 coding sequence is TGTGCCAGCAGCTTAGGGGTTAGAGGGCAAGAGACCCAGTACTTC. It codes for CASSLGVRGQETQYF. Variable domain in full (rest from reference TRBV11-2 and TRBJ2-5): EAGVAQSPRYKIIEKRQSVAFWCNPISGHATLYWYQQILGQGPKLLIQFQNNGVVDDSQLPKDRFSAERLKGVDSTLKIQPAKLEDSAVYLCASSLGVRGQETQYFGPGTRLLVL.

The V gene is TRBV6-2 or TRBV6-3, the J gene TRBJ2-1; perhaps TRBD2 as D (7 bases). V was cut by 6 bases and J by 13 bases, with 19 bases left in between. This CDR3 spans 13 amino acids. Germline V gene data show CDR1 as MNHEY and CDR2 as SVGEGT. The CDR3 loop reads CASSRDLGGRQFF. CDR3 bases: TGTGCCAGCAGCCGGGATTTGGGGGGGCGACAGTTCTTC.

The V call is TRBV4-1, the J call TRBJ2-7; 8 bases fit TRBD2. Germline CDR1 reads MGHRA; CDR2 reads YSYEKL. V was pared by 0 bases and J by 4 bases, with 8 bases of the junction left unmatched. CDR3 length: 16 amino acids. The CDR3 DNA is TGCGCCAGCAGCCAAGATAGCAGCGGGGGAAGTTACGAGCAGTACTTC. This encodes CASSQDSSGGSYEQYF.

V usage is TRBV6-5 and J usage is TRBJ2-2, with D maybe TRBD2 (5 bases). V lost 0 bases, J lost 3 bases, and 11 bases lay in between. The CDR3 has 16 amino acids. Germline values: CDR1 MNHEY, CDR2 SVGAGI. The DNA for the CDR3 is TGTGCCAGCAGTTACTCGACTCGGACTCACACCGGGGAGCTGTTTTTT. As protein: CASSYSTRTHTGELFF.

The count of this clone is one. The chain links TRBV9 to TRBJ2-2; the match to TRBD1 covers 9 bases. The germline V gene has CDR1 SGDLS and CDR2 YYNGEE. J lost 6 bases, V lost 0 bases, and 6 bases had no gene match. This CDR3 contains 16 residues. This CDR3 is CASSVGTGTGSGELFF. For the CDR3, the DNA is TGTGCCAGCAGCGTAGGTACCGGGACAGGGTCCGGGGAGCTGTTTTTT. The entire variable domain, with the rest obtained from reference TRBV9 and TRBJ2-2, is as follows: DSGVTQTPKHLITATGQRVTLRCSPRSGDLSVYWYQQSLDQGLQFLIQYYNGEERAKGNILERFSAQQFPDLHSELNLSSLELGDSALYFCASSVGTGTGSGELFFGEGSRLTVL.

The genes are TRBV7-3 and TRBJ2-5; D call uncertain. CDR3 length equals 13 residues. Germline loops: CDR1 SGHTA, CDR2 FQGTGA. The ends were cut back, 3 bases at V and 4 bases at J, with 9 bases in the middle. CDR3 loop: CASSFRDGETQYF. CDR3 sequence (DNA): TGTGCCAGCAGCTTCCGCGATGGAGAGACCCAGTACTTC.

The gene calls are TRBV4-1 and TRBJ1-2; D is unclear. The V end was cut by 4 bases, the J end by 0 bases, with 12 bases between. The CDR3 has 15 residues. Germline CDR1 MGHRA, CDR2 YSYEKL. The CDR3 sequence is CASSLRQVANYGYTF. The CDR3 nucleotides read TGCGCCAGCAGCCTCCGTCAGGTAGCTAACTATGGCTACACCTTC.

The chain couples TRBV6-5 to TRBJ1-5; TRBD1 aligns across 9 bases. The germline CDR1 and CDR2 sequences are MNHEY and SVGAGI. V shed 7 bases and J 6 bases; nucleotides not matched to a gene: 7. This CDR3 has 14 amino acids. The DNA of the CDR3 is TGTGCCAGCACGGAGGACAGGGGACGTCAGCCCCAGCATTTT. Amino acids: CASTEDRGRQPQHF.

This clone is a singleton in its sample. The J gene is TRBJ2-1, the V gene TRBV6-4, with 7 nucleotides matching TRBD1. The V gene end was trimmed by 7 bases and the J gene end by 6 bases; junction bases not matched to a gene: 9. From germline, CDR1 is MRHNA and CDR2 SNTAGT. The CDR3 is 14 amino acids. CDR3 loop: CASKGARGSNEQFF. CDR3 DNA: TGTGCCAGCAAGGGGGCCCGGGGATCCAATGAGCAGTTCTTC.

V is TRBV27 and J is TRBJ2-2; a possible D gene is TRBD2 (5 bases). Germline lookup yields CDR1 MNHEY and CDR2 SMNVEV (reference sequence). The V gene lost 8 bases and the J gene lost 5 bases, with 6 bases spanning the gap. The CDR3 has 11 amino acids. The CDR3 loop reads CASSGTGELFF. For the CDR3, the DNA is TGTGCCAGCTCGGGGACCGGGGAGCTGTTTTTT.

CDR3 amino acids: CASSQDQMGTDTQYF. The CDR3 nucleotides are TGTGCCAGCAGCCAAGATCAGATGGGCACAGATACGCAGTATTTT. V gene TRBV3-1 (or the pseudogene TRBV3-2) combines with J gene TRBJ2-3; D is unclear. Germline V lookup: CDR1 LGHDT, CDR2 YNNKEL (reference sequence). Trimming pared 0 bases from V and 1 base from J, leaving 8 bases between. The CDR3 runs to 15 residues.